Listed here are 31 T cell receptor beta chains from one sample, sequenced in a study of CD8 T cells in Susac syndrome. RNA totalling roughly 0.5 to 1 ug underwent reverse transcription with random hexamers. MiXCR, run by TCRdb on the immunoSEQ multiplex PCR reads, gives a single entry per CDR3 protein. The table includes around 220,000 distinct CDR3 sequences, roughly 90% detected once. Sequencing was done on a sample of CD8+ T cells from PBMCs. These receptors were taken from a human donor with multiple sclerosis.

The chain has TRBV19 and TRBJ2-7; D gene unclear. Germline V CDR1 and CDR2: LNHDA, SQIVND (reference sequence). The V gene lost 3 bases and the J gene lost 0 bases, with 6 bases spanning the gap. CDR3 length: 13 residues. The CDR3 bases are TGTGCCAGTAGTATCGAAATCTCCTACGAGCAGTACTTC. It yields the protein CASSIEISYEQYF.

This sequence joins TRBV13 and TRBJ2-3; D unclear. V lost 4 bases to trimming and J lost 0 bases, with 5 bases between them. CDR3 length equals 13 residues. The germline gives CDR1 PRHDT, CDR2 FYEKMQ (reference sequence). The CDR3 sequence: CASSYESTDTQYF. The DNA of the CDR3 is TGTGCCAGCAGCTACGAGAGCACAGATACGCAGTATTTT.

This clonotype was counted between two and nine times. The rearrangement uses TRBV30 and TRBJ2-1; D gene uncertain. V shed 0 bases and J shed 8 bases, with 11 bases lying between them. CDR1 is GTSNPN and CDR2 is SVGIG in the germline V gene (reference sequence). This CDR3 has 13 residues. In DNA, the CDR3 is TGTGCCTGGAGTGTCACGTCCCAGGATGAGCAGTTCTTC. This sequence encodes CAWSVTSQDEQFF.

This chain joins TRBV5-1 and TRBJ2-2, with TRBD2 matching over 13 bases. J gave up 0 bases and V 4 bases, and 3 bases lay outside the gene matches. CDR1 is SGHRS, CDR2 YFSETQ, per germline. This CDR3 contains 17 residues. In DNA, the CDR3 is TGCGCCAGCAGCCGGGGACTAGCGGGGACGAACACCGGGGAGCTGTTTTTT. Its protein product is CASSRGLAGTNTGELFF.

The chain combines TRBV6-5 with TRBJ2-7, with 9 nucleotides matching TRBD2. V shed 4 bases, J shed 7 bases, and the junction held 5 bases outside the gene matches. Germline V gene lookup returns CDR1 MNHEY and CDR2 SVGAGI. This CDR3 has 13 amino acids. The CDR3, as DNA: TGTGCCAGCAGTTCTAGCGGGATGGGAGAGCAGTACTTC. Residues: CASSSSGMGEQYF.

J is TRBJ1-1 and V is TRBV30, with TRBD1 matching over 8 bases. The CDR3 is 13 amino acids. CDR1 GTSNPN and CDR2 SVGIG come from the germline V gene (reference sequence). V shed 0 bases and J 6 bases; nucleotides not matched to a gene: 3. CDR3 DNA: TGTGCCTGGAGTGTCCAGGGGGCCTCTGAAGCTTTCTTT. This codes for CAWSVQGASEAFF.

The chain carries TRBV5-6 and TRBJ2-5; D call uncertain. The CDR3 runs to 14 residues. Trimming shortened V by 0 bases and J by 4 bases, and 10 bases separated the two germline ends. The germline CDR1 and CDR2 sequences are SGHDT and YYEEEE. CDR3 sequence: CASSLVSGRETQYF. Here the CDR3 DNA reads TGTGCCAGCAGCTTGGTATCCGGGCGAGAGACCCAGTACTTC.

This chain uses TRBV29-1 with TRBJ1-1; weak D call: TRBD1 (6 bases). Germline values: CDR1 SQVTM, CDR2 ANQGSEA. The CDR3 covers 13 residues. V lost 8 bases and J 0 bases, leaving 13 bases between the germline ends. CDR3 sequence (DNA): TGCAGCATTCTTGGGGGCATGAACACTGAAGCTTTCTTT. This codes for CSILGGMNTEAFF.

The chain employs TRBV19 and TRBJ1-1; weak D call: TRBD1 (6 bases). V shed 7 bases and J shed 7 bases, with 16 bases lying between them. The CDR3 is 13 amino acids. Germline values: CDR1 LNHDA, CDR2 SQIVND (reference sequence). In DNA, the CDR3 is TGTGCCAGTATTAATACAGGGTCAAATGAAGCTTTCTTT. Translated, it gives CASINTGSNEAFF.

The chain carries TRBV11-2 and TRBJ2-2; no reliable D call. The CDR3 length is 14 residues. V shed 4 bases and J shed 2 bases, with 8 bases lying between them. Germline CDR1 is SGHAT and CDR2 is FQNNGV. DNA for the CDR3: TGTGCCAGCAGCTCGGACGGAAACACCGGGGAGCTGTTTTTT. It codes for CASSSDGNTGELFF.

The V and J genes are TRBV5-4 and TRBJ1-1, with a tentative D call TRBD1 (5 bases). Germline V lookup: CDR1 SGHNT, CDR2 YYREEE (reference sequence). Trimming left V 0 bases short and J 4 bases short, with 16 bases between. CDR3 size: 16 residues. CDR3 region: CASSLGKLNGGTEAFF. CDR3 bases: TGTGCCAGCAGCTTGGGAAAGCTTAACGGGGGCACTGAAGCTTTCTTT.

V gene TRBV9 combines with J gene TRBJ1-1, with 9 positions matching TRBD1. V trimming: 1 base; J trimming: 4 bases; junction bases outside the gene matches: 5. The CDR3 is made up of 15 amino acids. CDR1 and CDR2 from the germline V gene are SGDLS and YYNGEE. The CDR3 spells CASSVTGQGGTEAFF. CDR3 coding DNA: TGTGCCAGCAGCGTAACGGGACAGGGTGGCACTGAAGCTTTCTTT. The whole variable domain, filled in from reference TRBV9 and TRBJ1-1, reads DSGVTQTPKHLITATGQRVTLRCSPRSGDLSVYWYQQSLDQGLQFLIQYYNGEERAKGNILERFSAQQFPDLHSELNLSSLELGDSALYFCASSVTGQGGTEAFFGQGTRLTVV.

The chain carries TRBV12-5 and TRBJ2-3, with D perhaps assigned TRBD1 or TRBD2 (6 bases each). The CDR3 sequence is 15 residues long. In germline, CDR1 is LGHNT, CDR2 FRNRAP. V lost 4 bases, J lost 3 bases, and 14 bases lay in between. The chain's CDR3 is CASGSGAAPTDTQYF. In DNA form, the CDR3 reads TGTGCTAGTGGTTCGGGGGCCGCGCCTACAGATACGCAGTATTTT.

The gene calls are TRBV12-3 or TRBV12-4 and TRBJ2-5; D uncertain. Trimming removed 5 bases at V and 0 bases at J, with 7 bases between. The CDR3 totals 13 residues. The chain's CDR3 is CASSPWDQETQYF. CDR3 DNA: TGTGCCAGCAGTCCTTGGGACCAAGAGACCCAGTACTTC.

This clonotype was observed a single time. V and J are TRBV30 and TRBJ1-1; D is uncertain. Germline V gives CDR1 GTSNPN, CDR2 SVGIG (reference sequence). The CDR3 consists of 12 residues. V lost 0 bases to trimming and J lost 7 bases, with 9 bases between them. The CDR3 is CAWSVLLDEAFF. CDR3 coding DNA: TGTGCCTGGAGTGTACTTCTCGATGAAGCTTTCTTT.

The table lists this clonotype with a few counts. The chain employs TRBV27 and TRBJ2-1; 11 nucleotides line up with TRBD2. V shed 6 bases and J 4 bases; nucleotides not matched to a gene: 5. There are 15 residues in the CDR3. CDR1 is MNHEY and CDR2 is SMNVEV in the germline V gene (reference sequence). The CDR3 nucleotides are TGTGCCAGCAGCTCGGGACTAGCGGATTACAATGAGCAGTTCTTC. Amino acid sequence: CASSSGLADYNEQFF.

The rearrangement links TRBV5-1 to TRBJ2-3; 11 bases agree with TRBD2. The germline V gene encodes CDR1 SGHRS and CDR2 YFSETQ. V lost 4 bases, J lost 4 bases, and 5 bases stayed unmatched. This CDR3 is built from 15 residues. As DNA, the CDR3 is TGCGCCAGCAGCGAGACTAGCGGGACCGCAGATACGCAGTATTTT. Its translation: CASSETSGTADTQYF.

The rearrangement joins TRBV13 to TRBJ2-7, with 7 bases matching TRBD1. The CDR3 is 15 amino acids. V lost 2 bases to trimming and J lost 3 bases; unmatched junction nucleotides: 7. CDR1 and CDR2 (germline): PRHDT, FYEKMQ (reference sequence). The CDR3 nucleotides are TGTGCCAGCAGCTTACAAATGGACAGGTACTACGAGCAGTACTTC. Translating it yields CASSLQMDRYYEQYF.

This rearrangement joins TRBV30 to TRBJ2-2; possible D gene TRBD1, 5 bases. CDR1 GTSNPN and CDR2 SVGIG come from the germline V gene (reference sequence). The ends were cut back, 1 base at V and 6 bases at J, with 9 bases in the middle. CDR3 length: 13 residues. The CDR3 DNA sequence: TGTGCCTGGAGTGCGGCAGGGCCCGGGGAGCTGTTTTTT. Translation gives CAWSAAGPGELFF.

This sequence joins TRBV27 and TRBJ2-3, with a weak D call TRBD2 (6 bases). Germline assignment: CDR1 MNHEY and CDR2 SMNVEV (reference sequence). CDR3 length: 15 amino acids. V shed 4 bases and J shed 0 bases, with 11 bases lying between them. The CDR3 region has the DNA TGTGCCAGCAGTTATAGCGGTTCTAGCACAGATACGCAGTATTTT. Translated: CASSYSGSSTDTQYF.

The CDR3 nucleotides are TGTGCCACCAGCCGGACTAGCGGGGGGGCGACAGATACGCAGTATTTT. Its protein is CATSRTSGGATDTQYF. This rearrangement joins TRBV15 to TRBJ2-3, with 15 bases identical to TRBD2. Unmatched junction bases numbered 3, after V lost 5 bases and J lost 3 bases. The CDR3 has 16 residues. Germline V gene sequence: CDR1 LNHNV, CDR2 YYDKDF (reference sequence).

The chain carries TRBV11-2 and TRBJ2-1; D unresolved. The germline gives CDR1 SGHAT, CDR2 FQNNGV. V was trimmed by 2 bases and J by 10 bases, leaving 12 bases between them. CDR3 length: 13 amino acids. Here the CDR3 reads CASSLLVRAEQFF. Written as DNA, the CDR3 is TGTGCCAGCAGCTTATTGGTCCGGGCGGAGCAGTTCTTC.

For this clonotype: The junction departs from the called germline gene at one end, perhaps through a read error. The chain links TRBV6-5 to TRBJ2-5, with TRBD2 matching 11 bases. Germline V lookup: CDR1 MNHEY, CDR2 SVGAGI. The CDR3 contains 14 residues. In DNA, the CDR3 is TGTGCCAGCAGTTCGTTAGCGGGGGGGGAGAGCCAGTACTTC. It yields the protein CASSSLAGGESQYF.

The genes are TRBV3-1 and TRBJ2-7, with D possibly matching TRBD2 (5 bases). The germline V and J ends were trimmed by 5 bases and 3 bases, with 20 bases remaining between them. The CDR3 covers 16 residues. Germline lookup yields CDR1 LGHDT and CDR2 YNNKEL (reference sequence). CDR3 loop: CASSDWGPSRSYEQYF. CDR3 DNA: TGTGCCAGCAGCGACTGGGGTCCTAGCCGGAGCTACGAGCAGTACTTC.

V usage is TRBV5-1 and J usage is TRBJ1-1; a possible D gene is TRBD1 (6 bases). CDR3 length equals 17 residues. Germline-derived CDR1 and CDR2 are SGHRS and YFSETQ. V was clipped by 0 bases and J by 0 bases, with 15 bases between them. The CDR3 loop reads CASSLVALTGMNTEAFF. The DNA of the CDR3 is TGCGCCAGCAGCTTGGTGGCCCTAACAGGGATGAACACTGAAGCTTTCTTT.

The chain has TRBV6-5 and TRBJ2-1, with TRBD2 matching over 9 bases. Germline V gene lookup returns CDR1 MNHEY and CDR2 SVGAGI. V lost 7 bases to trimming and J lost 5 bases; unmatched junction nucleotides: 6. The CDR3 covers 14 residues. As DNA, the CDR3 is TGTGCCAGCACGAGACTAGCGGTGGACAATGAGCAGTTCTTC. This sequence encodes CASTRLAVDNEQFF.

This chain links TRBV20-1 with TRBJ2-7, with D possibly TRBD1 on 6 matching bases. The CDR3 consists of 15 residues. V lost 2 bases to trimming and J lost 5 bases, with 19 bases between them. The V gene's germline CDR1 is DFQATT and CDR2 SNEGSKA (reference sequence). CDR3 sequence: CSARPKQGIGDEQYF. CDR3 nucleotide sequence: TGCAGTGCTAGACCCAAGCAGGGGATCGGCGACGAGCAGTACTTC.

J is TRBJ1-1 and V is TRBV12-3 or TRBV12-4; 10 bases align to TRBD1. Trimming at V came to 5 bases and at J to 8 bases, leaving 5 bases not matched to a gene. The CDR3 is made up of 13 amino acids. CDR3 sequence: CASSETGGMEAFF. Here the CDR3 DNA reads TGTGCCAGCAGTGAGACAGGGGGCATGGAAGCTTTCTTT.

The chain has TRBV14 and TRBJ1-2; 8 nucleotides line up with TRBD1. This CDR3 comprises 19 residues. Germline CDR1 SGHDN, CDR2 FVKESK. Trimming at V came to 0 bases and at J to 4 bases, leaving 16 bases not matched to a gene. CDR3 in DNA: TGTGCCAGCAGCCAAGAGAGGAAGCAGGGGGCTGCTATTACCTATGGCTACACCTTC. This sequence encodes CASSQERKQGAAITYGYTF.

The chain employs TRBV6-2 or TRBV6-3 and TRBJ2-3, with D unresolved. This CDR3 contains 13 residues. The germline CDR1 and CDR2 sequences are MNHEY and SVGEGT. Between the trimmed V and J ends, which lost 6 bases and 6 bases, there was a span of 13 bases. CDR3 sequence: CASSDIPWDTQYF. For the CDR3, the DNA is TGTGCCAGCAGCGATATTCCTTGGGATACGCAGTATTTT.

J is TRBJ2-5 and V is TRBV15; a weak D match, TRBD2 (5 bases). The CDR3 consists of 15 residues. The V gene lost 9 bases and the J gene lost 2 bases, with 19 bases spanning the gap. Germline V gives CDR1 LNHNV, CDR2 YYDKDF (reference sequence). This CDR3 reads CATSAPSDFQETQYF. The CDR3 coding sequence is TGTGCCACTTCCGCCCCCTCGGACTTTCAAGAGACCCAGTACTTC.